The 21 T cell receptor beta chains listed next were all sequenced from one sample in a study of control samples from healthy donors and cancer patients. Some clones are missing from TCRdb's copy, which holds only in-frame ones; the method was immunoSEQ multiplex PCR. In the table there are roughly 130,000 clones, about 95% of which are singletons. Sequenced input: blood. These receptors originate from a man aged 30-40 years in good health.

V gene TRBV6-6 combines with J gene TRBJ1-1; TRBD1 might be the D (5 bases). Trimming shortened V by 0 bases and J by 1 base, and 12 bases separated the two germline ends. This CDR3 has 16 residues. The germline CDR1 and CDR2 sequences are MNHNY and SVGAGI (reference sequence). The CDR3 is CASSYSPPGTNTEAFF. The CDR3 DNA sequence: TGTGCCAGCAGTTACTCCCCGCCAGGGACGAACACTGAAGCTTTCTTT.

This clone is a singleton in its sample. This chain links TRBV6-2 or TRBV6-3 with TRBJ1-2, with 9 nucleotides matching TRBD1. CDR1 and CDR2 (germline): MNHEY, SVGEGT. The CDR3 totals 15 residues. V gave up 1 base and J gave up 2 bases; unmatched junction bases: 2. CDR3 in DNA: TGTGCCAGCAGTTACTTTGGACAGGGGAACTATGGCTACACCTTC. Its translation is CASSYFGQGNYGYTF.

The chain uses TRBV23-1 and TRBJ2-4; D may be TRBD1 (5 bases). TRBV23-1 is annotated as an ORF whose role is uncertain. The CDR3 spans 17 residues. V lost 4 bases to trimming and J lost 0 bases, with 16 bases between them. CDR3 sequence reads: CASSRNTGELAKNIQYF. DNA for the CDR3: TGCGCCAGCAGTCGGAACACAGGTGAGTTAGCCAAAAACATTCAGTACTTC.

This clone was seen more than once but under ten times. As DNA, the CDR3 is TGTGCCAGCAGCCCCTTCGGGGTGGAGCAGTACTTC. This gives the protein CASSPFGVEQYF. J is TRBJ2-7 and V is TRBV7-3, with D maybe TRBD2 (5 bases). The CDR3 length is 12 residues. The germline CDR1 and CDR2 sequences are SGHTA and FQGTGA. Between the trimmed V and J ends, which lost 5 bases and 7 bases, there was a span of 12 bases.

This rearrangement joins TRBV30 to TRBJ1-6; D might be TRBD1 (5 bases). CDR1 is GTSNPN, CDR2 SVGIG, per germline (reference sequence). V lost 5 bases, J lost 6 bases, and 14 bases lay in between. The CDR3 length is 14 residues. This chain's CDR3 is CAWDGTGGNSPLHF. Here the CDR3 DNA reads TGTGCCTGGGATGGGACCGGGGGTAATTCACCCCTCCACTTT.

The genes are TRBV9 and TRBJ1-2, with D perhaps TRBD1 (5 bases). Germline CDR1 SGDLS, CDR2 YYNGEE. V was pared by 0 bases and J by 5 bases, with 11 bases between. The CDR3 has 14 residues. The CDR3 bases are TGTGCCAGCAGCGTAGGGCAGGGAGGATATGGCTACACCTTC. Encoded protein: CASSVGQGGYGYTF.

V is TRBV7-9 and J is TRBJ2-7; TRBD1 agrees at 9 bases. The CDR3 extends over 15 amino acids. The V gene's germline CDR1 is SEHNR and CDR2 FQNEAQ (reference sequence). The V and J ends lost 5 bases and 3 bases, in that order; junction bases with no gene match: 8. CDR3 sequence (DNA): TGTGCCAGCAGCCTTCGGACAGGGGTCTTCTACGAGCAGTACTTC. It yields the protein CASSLRTGVFYEQYF.

The chain links TRBV5-1 to TRBJ2-5; D is perhaps TRBD2 (5 bases). CDR1 SGHRS and CDR2 YFSETQ come from the germline V gene. The CDR3 runs 15 residues. V was shortened by 1 base and J by 4 bases, with 14 bases between the two germline ends. In DNA, the CDR3 is TGCGCCAGCAGCTTGTACGACGGGGTGGTAGAGACCCAGTACTTC. It specifies CASSLYDGVVETQYF.

V is TRBV7-9 and J is TRBJ2-3; 9 bases are a match to TRBD1. The CDR3 length is 17 residues. Germline assignment: CDR1 SEHNR and CDR2 FQNEAQ (reference sequence). Unmatched junction bases numbered 9, after V lost 3 bases and J lost 2 bases. CDR3 in DNA: TGTGCCAGCAGCTTCAAAGGGACAGGGATTCTCACAGATACGCAGTATTTT. Translation: CASSFKGTGILTDTQYF.

The chain joins TRBV6-1 to TRBJ2-7; D is uncertain. Germline values: CDR1 MNHNS, CDR2 SASEGT. The V end was cut by 1 base, the J end by 0 bases, with 10 bases between. CDR3 length equals 15 residues. CDR3 nucleotides: TGTGCCAGCAGTGAAGAGTTGGGAAGCTCCTACGAGCAGTACTTC. Its translation is CASSEELGSSYEQYF.

J is TRBJ1-6 and V is TRBV6-6, with a tentative D call TRBD1 (5 bases). V shed 7 bases and J shed 8 bases, with 15 bases lying between them. CDR3 length: 14 amino acids. Germline CDR1 and CDR2: MNHNY and SVGAGI (reference sequence). CDR3 region: CASTLSGFDSPLHF. The CDR3 DNA reads as TGTGCCAGCACCTTGTCAGGGTTTGATTCACCCCTCCACTTT.

This clone was counted once. The chain is built from TRBV3-1 (or the pseudogene TRBV3-2) and TRBJ2-1, with D tentatively TRBD2 (6 bases). Germline V gene sequence: CDR1 LGHDT, CDR2 YNNKEL (reference sequence). This CDR3 spans 13 amino acids. Trimming shortened V by 4 bases and J by 10 bases, and 14 bases separated the two germline ends. The DNA for the CDR3 is TGTGCCAGCAGCCCGGGACTTGCCGGGGAGCAGTTCTTC. This translates into CASSPGLAGEQFF.

The chain has TRBV9 and TRBJ2-2; D is uncertain. V lost 7 bases and J 3 bases, leaving 7 bases between the germline ends. The CDR3 covers 12 residues. Germline-derived CDR1 and CDR2 are SGDLS and YYNGEE. The CDR3 nucleotides are TGTGCCAGCTCTCCGTACACCGGGGAGCTGTTTTTT. This translates into CASSPYTGELFF.

This chain joins TRBV18 and TRBJ1-1, with TRBD1 matching over 10 bases. The CDR3 has 16 amino acids. V was pared by 1 base and J by 2 bases, with 4 bases of the junction left unmatched. Germline CDR1 is KGHSH and CDR2 is LQKENI. In DNA, the CDR3 is TGTGCCAGCTCACCACAGCCGACAGGGGGCAACACTGAAGCTTTCTTT. This gives the protein CASSPQPTGGNTEAFF.

The chain recombines TRBV7-2 with TRBJ2-5, with TRBD2 identical over 12 bases. Trimming at V came to 5 bases and at J to 1 base, leaving 11 bases not matched to a gene. From germline, CDR1 is SGHTA and CDR2 FQGNSA. CDR3 length: 18 residues. CDR3 protein: CASSERRLAGAFQETQYF. For the CDR3, the DNA is TGTGCCAGCAGCGAGAGGCGACTAGCGGGGGCATTCCAAGAGACCCAGTACTTC.

The rearrangement links TRBV7-9 to TRBJ2-1; D is perhaps TRBD2 (6 bases). Germline V gives CDR1 SEHNR, CDR2 FQNEAQ (reference sequence). V dropped 5 bases and J dropped 14 bases, with 19 bases sitting between them. There are 13 residues in the CDR3. CDR3 region: CASSQRQLAGKFF. For the CDR3, the DNA is TGTGCCAGCAGCCAAAGGCAACTGGCGGGAAAGTTCTTC.

This chain connects TRBV5-4 to TRBJ1-2; no firm D call. V was trimmed by 2 bases and J by 5 bases, leaving 10 bases between them. The CDR3 is 13 amino acids. Germline V lookup: CDR1 SGHNT, CDR2 YYREEE (reference sequence). The CDR3 spells CASSFITEYGYTF. The DNA for the CDR3 is TGTGCCAGCAGCTTCATCACAGAATATGGCTACACCTTC.

This chain links TRBV30 with TRBJ1-4, with TRBD1 identical over 9 bases. Germline trimming cut 8 bases from V and 8 bases from J; bases unmatched to any gene: 9. Per the germline V gene, CDR1 is GTSNPN and CDR2 is SVGIG (reference sequence). The CDR3 is 13 amino acids. The CDR3 DNA reads TGTGCCGGGGGACAGGGTCTCGGAGAAAAACTGTTTTTT. This sequence encodes CAGGQGLGEKLFF.

The CDR3 loop is CASSPRSGTGGRSHSTEAFF. The CDR3 bases are TGTGCCAGCTCACCACGGTCGGGGACAGGGGGCCGGTCTCACAGCACTGAAGCTTTCTTT. The rearrangement uses TRBV18 and TRBJ1-1; 12 bases are shared with TRBD1. The CDR3 length is 20 residues. V lost 1 base and J lost 4; bases outside the gene matches: 16. The germline gives CDR1 KGHSH, CDR2 LQKENI.

The chain recombines TRBV4-3 with TRBJ2-7, with a possible D match to TRBD1 (5 bases). V shed 4 bases and J shed 3 bases, with 19 bases lying between them. This CDR3 spans 16 amino acids. Germline V gene lookup returns CDR1 LGHNA and CDR2 YSLEER. CDR3 DNA sequence: TGCGCCAGCAGCCGTGAGTGGGGCCGTGCGGTCTACGAGCAGTACTTC. Translating gives CASSREWGRAVYEQYF.

The chain employs TRBV7-9 and TRBJ2-5; the D is unclear. The CDR3 totals 12 residues. Germline CDR1 SEHNR, CDR2 FQNEAQ (reference sequence). The V end lost 5 bases, the J end lost 3 bases, and 7 bases lay between the germline ends. The CDR3 sequence is CASSAIEETQYF. As DNA, the CDR3 is TGTGCCAGCAGCGCCATAGAAGAGACCCAGTACTTC.